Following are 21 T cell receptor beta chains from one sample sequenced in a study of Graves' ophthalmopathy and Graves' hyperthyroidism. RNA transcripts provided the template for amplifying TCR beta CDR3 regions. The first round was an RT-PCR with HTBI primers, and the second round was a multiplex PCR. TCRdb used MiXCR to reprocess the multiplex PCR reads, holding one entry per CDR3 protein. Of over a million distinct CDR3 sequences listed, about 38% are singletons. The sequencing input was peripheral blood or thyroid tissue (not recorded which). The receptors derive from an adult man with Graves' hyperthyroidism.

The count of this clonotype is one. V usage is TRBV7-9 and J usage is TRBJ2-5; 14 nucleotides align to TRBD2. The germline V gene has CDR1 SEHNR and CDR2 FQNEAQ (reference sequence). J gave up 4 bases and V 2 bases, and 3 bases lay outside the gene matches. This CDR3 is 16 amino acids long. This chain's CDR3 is CASSLNGLAGGETQYF. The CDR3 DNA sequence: TGTGCCAGCAGCTTAAACGGACTAGCGGGAGGAGAGACCCAGTACTTC.

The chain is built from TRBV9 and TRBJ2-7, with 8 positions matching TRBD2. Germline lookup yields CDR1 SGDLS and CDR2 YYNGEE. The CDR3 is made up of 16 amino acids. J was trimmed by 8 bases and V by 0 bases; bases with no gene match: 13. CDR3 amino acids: CASSVGEREWEYKQYF. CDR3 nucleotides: TGTGCCAGCAGCGTAGGAGAGCGGGAGTGGGAATACAAGCAGTACTTC.

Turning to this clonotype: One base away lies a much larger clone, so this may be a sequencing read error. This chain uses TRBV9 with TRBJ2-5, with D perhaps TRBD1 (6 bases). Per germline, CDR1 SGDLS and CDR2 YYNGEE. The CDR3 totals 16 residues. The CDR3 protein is CASSVAGAGAWETQHF. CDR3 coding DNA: TGTGCCAGCAGCGTAGCTGGGGCAGGGGCATGGGAGACCCAGCACTTC.

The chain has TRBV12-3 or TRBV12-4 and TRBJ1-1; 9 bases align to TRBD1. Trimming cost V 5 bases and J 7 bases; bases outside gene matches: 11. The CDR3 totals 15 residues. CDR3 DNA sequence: TGTGCCAGCAGTCCGGAGGGACAGGGAGGAGGTGAAGCTTTCTTT. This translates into CASSPEGQGGGEAFF.

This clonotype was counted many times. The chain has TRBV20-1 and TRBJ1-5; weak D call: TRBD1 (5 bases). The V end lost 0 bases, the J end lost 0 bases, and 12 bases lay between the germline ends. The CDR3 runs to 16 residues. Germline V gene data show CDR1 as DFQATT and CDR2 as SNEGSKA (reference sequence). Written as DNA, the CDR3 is TGCAGTGCTAGAGATCTCCAGCAGGGTAGCAATCAGCCCCAGCATTTT. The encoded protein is CSARDLQQGSNQPQHF.

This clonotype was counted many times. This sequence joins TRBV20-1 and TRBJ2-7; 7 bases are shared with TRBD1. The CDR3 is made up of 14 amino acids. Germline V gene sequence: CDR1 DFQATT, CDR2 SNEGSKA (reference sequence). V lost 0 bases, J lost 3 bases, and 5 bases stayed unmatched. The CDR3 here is CSARDAGTVYEQYF. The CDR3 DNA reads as TGCAGTGCTAGAGACGCCGGGACAGTCTACGAGCAGTACTTC.

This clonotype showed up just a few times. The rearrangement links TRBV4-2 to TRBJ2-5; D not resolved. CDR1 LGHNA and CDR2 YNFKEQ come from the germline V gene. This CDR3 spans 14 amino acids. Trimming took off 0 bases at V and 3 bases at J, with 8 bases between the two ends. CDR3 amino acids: CASSQDIREETQYF. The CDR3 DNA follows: TGTGCCAGCAGCCAAGATATCCGGGAAGAGACCCAGTACTTC.

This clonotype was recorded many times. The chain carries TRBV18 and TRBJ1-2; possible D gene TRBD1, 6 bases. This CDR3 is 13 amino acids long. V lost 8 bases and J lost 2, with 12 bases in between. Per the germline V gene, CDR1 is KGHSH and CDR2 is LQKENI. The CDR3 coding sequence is TGTGCCAGCAGTCCCGGGACAAACTATGGCTACACCTTC. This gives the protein CASSPGTNYGYTF.

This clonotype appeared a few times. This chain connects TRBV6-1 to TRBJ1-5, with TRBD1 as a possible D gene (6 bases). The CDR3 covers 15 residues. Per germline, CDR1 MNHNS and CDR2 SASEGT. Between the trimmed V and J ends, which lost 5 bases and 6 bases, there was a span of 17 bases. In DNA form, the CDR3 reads TGTGCCAGCAGTTACTATGGCAGGGGTACTCAGCCCCAGCATTTT. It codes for CASSYYGRGTQPQHF.

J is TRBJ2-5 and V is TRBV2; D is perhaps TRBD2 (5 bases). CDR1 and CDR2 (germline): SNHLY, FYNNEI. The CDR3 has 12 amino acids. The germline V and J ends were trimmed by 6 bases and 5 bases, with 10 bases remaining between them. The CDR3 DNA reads TGTGCCAGCAGGAGGGTAGCCGAGACCCAGTACTTC. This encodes CASRRVAETQYF.

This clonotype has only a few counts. CDR3 amino acids: CASSQDRGFRNEQYF. In nucleotides, the CDR3 is TGCGCCAGCAGCCAGGACAGGGGGTTTCGGAACGAGCAGTACTTC. The chain uses TRBV4-3 and TRBJ2-7; 10 bases align to TRBD1. CDR1 is LGHNA and CDR2 is YSLEER in the germline V gene. With V trimmed by 3 bases and J by 5 bases, 7 bases remained unmatched. This CDR3 has 15 residues.

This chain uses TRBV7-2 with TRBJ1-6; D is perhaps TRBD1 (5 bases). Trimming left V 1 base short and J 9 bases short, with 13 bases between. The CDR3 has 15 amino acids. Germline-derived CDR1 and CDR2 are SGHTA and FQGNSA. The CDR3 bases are TGTGCCAGCAGCTTAGAACAGGCAGGTGGTTCACCCCTCCACTTT. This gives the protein CASSLEQAGGSPLHF.

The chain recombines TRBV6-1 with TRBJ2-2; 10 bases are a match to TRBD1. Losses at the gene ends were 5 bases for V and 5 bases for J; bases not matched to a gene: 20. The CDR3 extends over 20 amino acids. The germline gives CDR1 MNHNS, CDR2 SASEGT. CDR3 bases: TGTGCCAGCAGTCGAACCGGGACAGGGGTAATCCACACCAATACCGGGGAGCTGTTTTTT. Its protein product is CASSRTGTGVIHTNTGELFF.

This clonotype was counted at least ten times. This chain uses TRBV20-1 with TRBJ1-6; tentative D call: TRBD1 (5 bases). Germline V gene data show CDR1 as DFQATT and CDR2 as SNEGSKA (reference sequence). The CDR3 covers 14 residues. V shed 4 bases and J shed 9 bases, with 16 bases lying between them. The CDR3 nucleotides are TGCAGTGCTACCAAGGGGCAAATAGTTTCACCCCTCCACTTT. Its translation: CSATKGQIVSPLHF.

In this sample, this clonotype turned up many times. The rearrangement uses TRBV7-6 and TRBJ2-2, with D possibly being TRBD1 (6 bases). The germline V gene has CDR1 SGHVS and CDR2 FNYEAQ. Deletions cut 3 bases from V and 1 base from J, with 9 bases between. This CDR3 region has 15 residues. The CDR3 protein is CASSLMGQNTGELFF. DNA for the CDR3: TGTGCCAGCAGCTTGATGGGACAGAACACCGGGGAGCTGTTTTTT.

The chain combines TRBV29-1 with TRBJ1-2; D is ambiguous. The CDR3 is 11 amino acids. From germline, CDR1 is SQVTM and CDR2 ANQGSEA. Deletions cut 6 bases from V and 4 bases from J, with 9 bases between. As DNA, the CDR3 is TGCAGCGTCACGGAGGGCTATGGCTACACCTTC. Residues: CSVTEGYGYTF. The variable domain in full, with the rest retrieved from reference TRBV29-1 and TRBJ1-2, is SAVISQKPSRDICQRGTSLTIQCQVDSQVTMMFWYRQQPGQSLTLIATANQGSEATYESGFVIDKFPISRPNLTFSTLTVSNMSPEDSSIYLCSVTEGYGYTFGSGTRLTVV.

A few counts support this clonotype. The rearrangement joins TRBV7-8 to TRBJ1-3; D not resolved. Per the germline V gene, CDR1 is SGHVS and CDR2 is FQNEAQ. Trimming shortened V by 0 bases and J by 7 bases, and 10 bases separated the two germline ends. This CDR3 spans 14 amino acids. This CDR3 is CASSLAGFLNTIYF. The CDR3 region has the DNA TGTGCCAGCAGCTTAGCCGGGTTTCTGAACACCATATATTTT.

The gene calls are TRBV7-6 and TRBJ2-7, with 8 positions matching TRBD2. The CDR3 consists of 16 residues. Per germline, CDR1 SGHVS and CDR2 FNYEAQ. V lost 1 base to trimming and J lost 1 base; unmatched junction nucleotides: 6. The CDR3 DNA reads TGTGCCAGCAGCTTAGTTCCAGCGGGGGATTCCTACGAGCAGTACTTC. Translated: CASSLVPAGDSYEQYF.

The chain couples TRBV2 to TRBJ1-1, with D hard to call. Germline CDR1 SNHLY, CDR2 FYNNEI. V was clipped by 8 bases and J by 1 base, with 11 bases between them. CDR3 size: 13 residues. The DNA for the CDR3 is TGTGCCAGCGGCCTCGACTGGAACACTGAAGCTTTCTTT. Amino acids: CASGLDWNTEAFF.

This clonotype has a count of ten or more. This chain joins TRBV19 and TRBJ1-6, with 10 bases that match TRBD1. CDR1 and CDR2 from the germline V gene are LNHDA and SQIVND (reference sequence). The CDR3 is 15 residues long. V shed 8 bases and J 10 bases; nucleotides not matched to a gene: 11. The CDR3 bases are TGTGCCAGTCGTTCCGGGACAGGGGCTGGCTCACCCCTCCACTTT. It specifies CASRSGTGAGSPLHF.

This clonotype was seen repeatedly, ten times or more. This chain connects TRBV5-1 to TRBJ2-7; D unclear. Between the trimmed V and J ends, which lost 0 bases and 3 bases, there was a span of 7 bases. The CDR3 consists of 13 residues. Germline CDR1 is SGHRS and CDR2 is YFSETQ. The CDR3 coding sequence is TGCGCCAGCAGCTTGGGACACGACTACGAGCAGTACTTC. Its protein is CASSLGHDYEQYF.